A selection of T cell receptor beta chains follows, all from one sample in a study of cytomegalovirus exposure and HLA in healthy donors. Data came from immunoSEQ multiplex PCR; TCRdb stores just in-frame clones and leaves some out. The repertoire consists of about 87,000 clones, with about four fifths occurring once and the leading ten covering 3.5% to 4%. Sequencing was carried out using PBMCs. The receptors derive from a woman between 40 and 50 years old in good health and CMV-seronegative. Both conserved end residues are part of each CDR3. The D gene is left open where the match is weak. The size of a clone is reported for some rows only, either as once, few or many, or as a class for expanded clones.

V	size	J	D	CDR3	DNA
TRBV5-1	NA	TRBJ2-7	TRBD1	CASSSARRDRDHEQYF	TGCGCCAGCAGCTCCGCCAGGCGGGACAGGGACCACGAGCAGTACTTC
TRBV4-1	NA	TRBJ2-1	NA	CASSQETGGDDEQFF	TGCGCCAGCAGCCAAGAAACAGGGGGGGATGATGAGCAGTTCTTC
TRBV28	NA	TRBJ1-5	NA	CASSLPRDNQPQHF	TGTGCCAGCAGTTTACCACGGGACAATCAGCCCCAGCATTTT
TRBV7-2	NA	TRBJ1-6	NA	CASSTEFYSPLHF	TGTGCCAGCAGCACAGAATTCTATTCACCCCTCCACTTT
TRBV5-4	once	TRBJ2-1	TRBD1	CASSSGQGSYNEQFF	TGTGCCAGCAGCTCCGGACAGGGGTCGTACAATGAGCAGTTCTTC
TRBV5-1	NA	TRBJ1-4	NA	CASSPGETNEKLFF	TGCGCCAGCAGCCCCGGAGAAACTAATGAAAAACTGTTTTTT
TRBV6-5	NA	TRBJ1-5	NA	CASSYGGSQPQHF	TGTGCCAGCAGTTACGGCGGGAGTCAGCCCCAGCATTTT
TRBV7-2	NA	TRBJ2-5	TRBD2	CASSLEGRAGGSETQYF	TGTGCCAGCAGCTTAGAGGGCAGAGCGGGGGGCTCGGAGACCCAGTACTTC
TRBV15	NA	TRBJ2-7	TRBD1	CATSSPDRGVYEQYF	TGTGCCACCAGCAGTCCGGACAGGGGGGTCTACGAGCAGTACTTC
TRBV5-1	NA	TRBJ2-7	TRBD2	CASSLAASGGYEQYF	TGCGCCAGCAGCTTGGCGGCTAGCGGGGGATACGAGCAGTACTTC